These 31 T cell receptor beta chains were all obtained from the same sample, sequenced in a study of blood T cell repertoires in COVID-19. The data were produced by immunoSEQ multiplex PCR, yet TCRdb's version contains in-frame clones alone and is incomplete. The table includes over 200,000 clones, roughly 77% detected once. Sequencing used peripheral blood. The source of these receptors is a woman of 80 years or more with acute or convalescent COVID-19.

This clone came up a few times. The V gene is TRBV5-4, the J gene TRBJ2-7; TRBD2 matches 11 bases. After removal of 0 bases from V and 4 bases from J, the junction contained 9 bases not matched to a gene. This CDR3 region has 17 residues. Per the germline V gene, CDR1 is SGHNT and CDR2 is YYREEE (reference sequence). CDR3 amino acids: CASSLGSGGASGYEQYF. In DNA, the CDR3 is TGTGCCAGCAGCTTGGGTAGCGGGGGGGCGTCCGGATACGAGCAGTACTTC.

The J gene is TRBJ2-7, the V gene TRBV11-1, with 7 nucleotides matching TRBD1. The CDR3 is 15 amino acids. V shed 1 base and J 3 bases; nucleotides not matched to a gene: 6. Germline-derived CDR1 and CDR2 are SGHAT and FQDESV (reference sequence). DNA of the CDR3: TGTGCCAGCAGCTTAGGGGGACAGACCCTCTACGAGCAGTACTTC. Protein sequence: CASSLGGQTLYEQYF.

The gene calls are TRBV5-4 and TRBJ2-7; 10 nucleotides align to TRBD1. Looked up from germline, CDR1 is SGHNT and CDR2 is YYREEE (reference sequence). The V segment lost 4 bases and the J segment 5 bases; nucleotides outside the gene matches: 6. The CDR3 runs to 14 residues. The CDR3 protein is CASSLDRGHNEQYF. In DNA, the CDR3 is TGTGCCAGCAGCCTTGACAGGGGGCATAACGAGCAGTACTTC.

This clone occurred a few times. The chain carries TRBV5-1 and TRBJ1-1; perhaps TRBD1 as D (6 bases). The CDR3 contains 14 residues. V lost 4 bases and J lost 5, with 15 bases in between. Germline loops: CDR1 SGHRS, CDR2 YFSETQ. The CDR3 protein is CASSAQQGLTEAFF. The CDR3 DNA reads TGCGCCAGCAGCGCCCAACAGGGATTAACTGAAGCTTTCTTT.

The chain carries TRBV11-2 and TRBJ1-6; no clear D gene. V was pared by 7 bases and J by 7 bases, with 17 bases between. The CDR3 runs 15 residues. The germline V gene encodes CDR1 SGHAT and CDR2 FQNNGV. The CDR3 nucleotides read TGTGCCAGCACCCCAATCTTACAGACAAATTCACCCCTCCACTTT. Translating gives CASTPILQTNSPLHF.

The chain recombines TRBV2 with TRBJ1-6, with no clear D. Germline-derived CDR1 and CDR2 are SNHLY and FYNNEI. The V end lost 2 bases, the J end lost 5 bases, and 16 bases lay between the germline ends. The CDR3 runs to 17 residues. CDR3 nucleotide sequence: TGTGCCAGCAGTGAACGGGCAGCCCGGGATAATAATTCACCCCTCCACTTT. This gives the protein CASSERAARDNNSPLHF.

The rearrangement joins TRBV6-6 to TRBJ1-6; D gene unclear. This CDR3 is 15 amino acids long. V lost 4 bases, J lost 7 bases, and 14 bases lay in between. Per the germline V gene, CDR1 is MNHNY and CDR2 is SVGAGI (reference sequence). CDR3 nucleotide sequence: TGTGCCAGCAGTTGGACTACGGATGGGAATTCACCCCTCCACTTT. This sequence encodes CASSWTTDGNSPLHF.

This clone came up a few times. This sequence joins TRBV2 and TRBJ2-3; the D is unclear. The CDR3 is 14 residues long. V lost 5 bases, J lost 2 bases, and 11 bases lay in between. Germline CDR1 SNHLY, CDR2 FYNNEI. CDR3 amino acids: CASSSDRFTDTQYF. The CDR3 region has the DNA TGTGCCAGCAGTAGCGATCGATTCACAGATACGCAGTATTTT.

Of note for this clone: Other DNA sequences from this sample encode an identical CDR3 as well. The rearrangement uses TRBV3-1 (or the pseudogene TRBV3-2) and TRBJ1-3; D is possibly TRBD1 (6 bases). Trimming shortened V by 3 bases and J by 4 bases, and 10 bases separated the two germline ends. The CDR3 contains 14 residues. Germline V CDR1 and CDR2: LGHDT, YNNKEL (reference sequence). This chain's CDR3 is CASSQGAGGNTIYF. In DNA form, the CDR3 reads TGTGCCAGCAGCCAGGGGGCTGGAGGAAACACCATATATTTT.

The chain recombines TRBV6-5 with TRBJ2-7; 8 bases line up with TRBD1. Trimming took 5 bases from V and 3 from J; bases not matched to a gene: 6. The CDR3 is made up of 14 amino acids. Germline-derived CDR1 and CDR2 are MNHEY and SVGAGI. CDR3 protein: CASSQDREFYEQYF. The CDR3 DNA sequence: TGTGCCAGCAGTCAGGACAGGGAGTTCTACGAGCAGTACTTC.

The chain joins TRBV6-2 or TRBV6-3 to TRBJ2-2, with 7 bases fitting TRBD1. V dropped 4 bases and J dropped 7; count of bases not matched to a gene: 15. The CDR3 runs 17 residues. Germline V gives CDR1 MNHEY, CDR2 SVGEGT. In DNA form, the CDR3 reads TGTGCCAGCAGTTCCCCGACGACAGGGTATAGGGGCGGGGAGCTGTTTTTT. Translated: CASSSPTTGYRGGELFF.

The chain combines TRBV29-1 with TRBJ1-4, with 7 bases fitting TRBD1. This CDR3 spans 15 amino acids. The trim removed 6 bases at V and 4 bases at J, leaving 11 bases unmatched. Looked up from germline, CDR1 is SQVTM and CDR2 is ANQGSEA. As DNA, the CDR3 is TGCAGCGTCGCCTCGACCGGGACAGATAATGAAAAACTGTTTTTT. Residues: CSVASTGTDNEKLFF.

The CDR3, as DNA: TGTGCCAGCAGCCGGGACTACACCGGGGAGCTGTTTTTT. As protein: CASSRDYTGELFF. V usage is TRBV12-3 or TRBV12-4 and J usage is TRBJ2-2; D possibly corresponds to TRBD2 (6 bases). Trimming cost V 6 bases and J 3 bases, with 8 bases left between them. The CDR3 has 13 amino acids.

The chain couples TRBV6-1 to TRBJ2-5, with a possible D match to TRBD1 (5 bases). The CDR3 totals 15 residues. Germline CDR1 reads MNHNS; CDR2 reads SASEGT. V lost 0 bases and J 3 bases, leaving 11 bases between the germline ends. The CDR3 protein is CASSEASTGKETQYF. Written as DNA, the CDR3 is TGTGCCAGCAGTGAAGCTTCCACAGGAAAAGAGACCCAGTACTTC.

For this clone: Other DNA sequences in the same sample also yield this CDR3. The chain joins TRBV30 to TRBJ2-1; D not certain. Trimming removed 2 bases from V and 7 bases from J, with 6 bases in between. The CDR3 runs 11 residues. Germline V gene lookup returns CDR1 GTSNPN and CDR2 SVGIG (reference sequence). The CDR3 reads CAWSLGNEQFF. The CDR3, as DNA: TGTGCCTGGAGTCTCGGGAATGAGCAGTTCTTC.

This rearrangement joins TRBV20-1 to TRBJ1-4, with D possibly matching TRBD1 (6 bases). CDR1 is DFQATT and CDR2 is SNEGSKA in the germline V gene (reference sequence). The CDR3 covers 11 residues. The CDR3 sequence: CCGQYNEKLFF. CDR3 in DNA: TGCTGCGGACAGTATAATGAAAAACTGTTTTTT.

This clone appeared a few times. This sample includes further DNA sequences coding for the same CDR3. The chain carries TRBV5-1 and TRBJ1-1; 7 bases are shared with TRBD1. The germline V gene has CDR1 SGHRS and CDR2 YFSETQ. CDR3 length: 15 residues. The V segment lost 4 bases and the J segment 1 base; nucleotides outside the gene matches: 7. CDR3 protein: CASSPGGTANTEAFF. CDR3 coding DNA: TGCGCCAGCAGCCCTGGGGGGACAGCGAACACTGAAGCTTTCTTT.

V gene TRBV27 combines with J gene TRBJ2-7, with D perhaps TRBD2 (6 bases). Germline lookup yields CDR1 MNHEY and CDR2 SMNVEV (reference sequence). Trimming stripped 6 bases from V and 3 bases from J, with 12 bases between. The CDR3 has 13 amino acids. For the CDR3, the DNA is TGTGCCAGCAGGAGAGTGGGGGGCTACGAGCAGTACTTC. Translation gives CASRRVGGYEQYF.

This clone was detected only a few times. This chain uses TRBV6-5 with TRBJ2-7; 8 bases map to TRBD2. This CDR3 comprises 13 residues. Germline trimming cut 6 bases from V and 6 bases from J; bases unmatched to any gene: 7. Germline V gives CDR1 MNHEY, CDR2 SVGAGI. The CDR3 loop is CASRRTGGVEQYF. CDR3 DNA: TGTGCCAGCAGGCGGACGGGGGGGGTCGAGCAGTACTTC.

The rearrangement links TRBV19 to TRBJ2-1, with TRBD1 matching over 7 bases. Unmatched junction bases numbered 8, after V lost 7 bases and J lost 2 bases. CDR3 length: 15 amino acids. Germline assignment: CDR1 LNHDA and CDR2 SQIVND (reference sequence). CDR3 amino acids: CASIRTGGTYNEQFF. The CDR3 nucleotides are TGTGCCAGTATCCGGACAGGCGGTACCTACAATGAGCAGTTCTTC.

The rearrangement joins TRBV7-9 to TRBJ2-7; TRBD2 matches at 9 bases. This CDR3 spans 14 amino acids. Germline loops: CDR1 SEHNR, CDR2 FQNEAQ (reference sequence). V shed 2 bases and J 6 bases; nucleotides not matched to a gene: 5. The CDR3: CASSLRAGGGEQYF. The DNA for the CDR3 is TGTGCCAGCAGCTTAAGAGCGGGAGGAGGCGAGCAGTACTTC.

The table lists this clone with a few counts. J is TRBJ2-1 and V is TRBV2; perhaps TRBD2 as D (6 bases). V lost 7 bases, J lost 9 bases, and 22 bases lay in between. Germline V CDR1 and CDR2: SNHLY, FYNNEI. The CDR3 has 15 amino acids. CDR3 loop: CASNRQWGSAGEQFF. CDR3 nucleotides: TGTGCCAGCAATCGTCAGTGGGGATCAGCGGGTGAGCAGTTCTTC.

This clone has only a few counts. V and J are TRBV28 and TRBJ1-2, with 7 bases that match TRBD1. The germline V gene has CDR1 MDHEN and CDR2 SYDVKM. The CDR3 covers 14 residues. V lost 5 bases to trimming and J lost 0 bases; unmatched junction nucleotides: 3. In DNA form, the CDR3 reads TGTGCCAGCAGTGAGGGGACAGCTAACTATGGCTACACCTTC. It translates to CASSEGTANYGYTF.

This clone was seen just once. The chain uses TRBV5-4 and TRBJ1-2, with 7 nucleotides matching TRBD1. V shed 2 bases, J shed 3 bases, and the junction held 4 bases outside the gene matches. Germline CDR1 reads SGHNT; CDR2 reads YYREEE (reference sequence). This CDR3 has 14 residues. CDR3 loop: CASSLDREDYGYTF. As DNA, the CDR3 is TGTGCCAGCAGCTTAGACAGGGAGGACTATGGCTACACCTTC.

CDR3 in amino acids: CASTLLNGEKLFF. CDR3 nucleotide sequence: TGTGCCAGCACCTTACTGAATGGTGAAAAACTGTTTTTT. This chain uses TRBV12-3 or TRBV12-4 with TRBJ1-4; unclear D gene. The CDR3 consists of 13 residues. Between the trimmed V and J ends, which lost 7 bases and 7 bases, there was a span of 13 bases.

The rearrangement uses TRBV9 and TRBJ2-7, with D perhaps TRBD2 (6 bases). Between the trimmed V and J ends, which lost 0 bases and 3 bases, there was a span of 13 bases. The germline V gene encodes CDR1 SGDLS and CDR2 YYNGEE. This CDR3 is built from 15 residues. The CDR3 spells CASSVGWTNLYEQYF. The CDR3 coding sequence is TGTGCCAGCAGCGTAGGATGGACTAACCTCTACGAGCAGTACTTC. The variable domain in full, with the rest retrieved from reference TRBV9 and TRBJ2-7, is DSGVTQTPKHLITATGQRVTLRCSPRSGDLSVYWYQQSLDQGLQFLIQYYNGEERAKGNILERFSAQQFPDLHSELNLSSLELGDSALYFCASSVGWTNLYEQYFGPGTRLTVT.

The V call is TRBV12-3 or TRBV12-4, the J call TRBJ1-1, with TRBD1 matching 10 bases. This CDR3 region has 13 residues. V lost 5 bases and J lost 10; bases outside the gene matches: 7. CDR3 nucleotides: TGTGCCAGCAGTCCGAGACAGGGGGCTGCAGCTTTCTTT. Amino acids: CASSPRQGAAAFF.

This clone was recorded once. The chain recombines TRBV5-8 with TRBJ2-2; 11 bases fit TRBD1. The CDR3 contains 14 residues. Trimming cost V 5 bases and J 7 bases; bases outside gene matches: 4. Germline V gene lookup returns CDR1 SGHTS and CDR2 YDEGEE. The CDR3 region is CASRDRGQSGELFF. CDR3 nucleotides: TGTGCCAGCAGGGACAGGGGGCAGAGCGGGGAGCTGTTTTTT. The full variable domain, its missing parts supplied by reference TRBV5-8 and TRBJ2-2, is EAGVTQSPTHLIKTRGQQATLRCSPISGHTSVYWYQQALGLGLQFLLWYDEGEERNRGNFPPRFSGRQFPNYSSELNVNALELEDSALYLCASRDRGQSGELFFGEGSRLTVL.

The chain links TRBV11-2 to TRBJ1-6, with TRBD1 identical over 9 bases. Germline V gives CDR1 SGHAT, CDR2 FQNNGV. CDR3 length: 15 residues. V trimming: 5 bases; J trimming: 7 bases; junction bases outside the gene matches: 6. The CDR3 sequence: CASSVGTGNNSPLHF. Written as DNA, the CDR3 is TGTGCCAGCAGCGTCGGGACAGGGAACAATTCACCCCTCCACTTT. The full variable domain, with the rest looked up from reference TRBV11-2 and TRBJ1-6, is EAGVAQSPRYKIIEKRQSVAFWCNPISGHATLYWYQQILGQGPKLLIQFQNNGVVDDSQLPKDRFSAERLKGVDSTLKIQPAKLEDSAVYLCASSVGTGNNSPLHFGNGTRLTVT.

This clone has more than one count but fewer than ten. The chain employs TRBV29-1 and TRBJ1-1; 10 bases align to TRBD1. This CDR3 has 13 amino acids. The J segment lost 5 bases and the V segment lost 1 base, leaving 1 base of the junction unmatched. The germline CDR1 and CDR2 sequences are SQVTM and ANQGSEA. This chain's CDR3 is CSVEGGQGTEAFF. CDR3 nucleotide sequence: TGCAGCGTTGAAGGGGGACAGGGGACTGAAGCTTTCTTT.

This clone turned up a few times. The CDR3 sequence: CASTLNRNTEAFF. The DNA for the CDR3 is TGTGCCAGCACCTTGAATAGGAACACTGAAGCTTTCTTT. The chain has TRBV12-3 or TRBV12-4 and TRBJ1-1; no firm D call. V was trimmed by 7 bases and J by 1 base, leaving 10 bases between them. The CDR3 is 13 residues long.